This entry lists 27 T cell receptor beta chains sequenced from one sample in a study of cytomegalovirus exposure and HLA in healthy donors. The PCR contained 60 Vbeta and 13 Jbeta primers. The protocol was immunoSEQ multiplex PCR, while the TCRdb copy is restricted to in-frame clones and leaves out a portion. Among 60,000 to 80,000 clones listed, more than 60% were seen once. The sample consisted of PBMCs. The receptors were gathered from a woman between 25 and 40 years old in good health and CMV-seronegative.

CDR3 sequence: CASSLRPQRGPNNEQFF. The DNA of the CDR3 is TGTGCCAGCAGCCTGCGGCCCCAGCGGGGGCCCAACAATGAGCAGTTCTTC. This chain links TRBV7-2 with TRBJ2-1, with 8 bases matching TRBD2. In germline, CDR1 is SGHTA, CDR2 FQGNSA. V dropped 5 bases and J dropped 5; count of bases not matched to a gene: 14. CDR3 size: 17 residues.

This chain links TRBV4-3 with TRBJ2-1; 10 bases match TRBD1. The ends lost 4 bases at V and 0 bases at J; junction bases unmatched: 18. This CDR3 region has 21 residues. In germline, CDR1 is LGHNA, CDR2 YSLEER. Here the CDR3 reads CASSLMRVGTGVASSYNEQFF. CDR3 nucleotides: TGCGCCAGCAGCCTGATGAGGGTCGGGACAGGGGTCGCCAGCTCCTACAATGAGCAGTTCTTC.

The CDR3: CASGFGQEVYSNQPQHF. Here the CDR3 DNA reads TGTGCTAGTGGTTTTGGACAGGAAGTTTATAGCAATCAGCCCCAGCATTTT. The V call is TRBV12-5, the J call TRBJ1-5; TRBD1 matches 7 bases. The CDR3 runs 17 residues. Germline CDR1 LGHNT, CDR2 FRNRAP. The trim removed 3 bases at V and 0 bases at J, leaving 8 bases unmatched. The whole variable domain, remainder taken from reference TRBV12-5 and TRBJ1-5, is DARVTQTPRHKVTEMGQEVTMRCQPILGHNTVFWYRQTMMQGLELLAYFRNRAPLDDSGMPKDRFSAEMPDATLATLKIQPSEPRDSAVYFCASGFGQEVYSNQPQHFGDGTRLSIL.

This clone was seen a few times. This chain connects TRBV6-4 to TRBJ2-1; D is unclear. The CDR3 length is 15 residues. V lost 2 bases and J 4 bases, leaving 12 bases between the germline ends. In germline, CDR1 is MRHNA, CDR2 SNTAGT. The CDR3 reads CASSDEVAGYNEQFF. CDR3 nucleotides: TGTGCCAGCAGTGACGAGGTAGCTGGATACAATGAGCAGTTCTTC.

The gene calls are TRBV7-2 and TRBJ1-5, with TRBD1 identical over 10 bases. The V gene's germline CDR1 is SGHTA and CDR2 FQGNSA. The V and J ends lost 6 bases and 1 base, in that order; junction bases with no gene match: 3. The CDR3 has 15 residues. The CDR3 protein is CASSGQGGSNQPQHF. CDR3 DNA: TGTGCCAGCAGTGGACAGGGGGGGAGCAATCAGCCCCAGCATTTT.

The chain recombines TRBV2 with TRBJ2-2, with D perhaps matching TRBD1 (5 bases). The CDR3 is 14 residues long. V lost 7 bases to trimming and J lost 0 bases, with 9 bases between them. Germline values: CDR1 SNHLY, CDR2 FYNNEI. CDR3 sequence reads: CASKGHTNTGELFF. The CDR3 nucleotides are TGTGCCAGCAAAGGACACACGAACACCGGGGAGCTGTTTTTT. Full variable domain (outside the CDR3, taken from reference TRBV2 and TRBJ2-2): EPEVTQTPSHQVTQMGQEVILRCVPISNHLYFYWYRQILGQKVEFLVSFYNNEISEKSEIFDDQFSVERPDGSNFTLKIRSTKLEDSAMYFCASKGHTNTGELFFGEGSRLTVL.

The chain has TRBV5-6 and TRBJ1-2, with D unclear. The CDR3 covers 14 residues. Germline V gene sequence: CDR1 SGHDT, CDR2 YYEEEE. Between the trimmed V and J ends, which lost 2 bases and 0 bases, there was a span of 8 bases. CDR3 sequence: CASSFGETNYGYTF. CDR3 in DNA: TGTGCCAGCAGCTTCGGGGAAACTAACTATGGCTACACCTTC. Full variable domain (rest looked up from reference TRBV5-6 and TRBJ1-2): DAGVTQSPTHLIKTRGQQVTLRCSPKSGHDTVSWYQQALGQGPQFIFQYYEEEERQRGNFPDRFSGHQFPNYSSELNVNALLLGDSALYLCASSFGETNYGYTFGSGTRLTVV.

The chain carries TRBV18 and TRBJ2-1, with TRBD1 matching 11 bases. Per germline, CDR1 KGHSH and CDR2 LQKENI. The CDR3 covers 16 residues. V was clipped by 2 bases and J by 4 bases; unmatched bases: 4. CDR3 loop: CASSPSGTGGYNEQFF. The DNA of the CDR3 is TGTGCCAGCTCACCATCGGGGACAGGGGGATACAATGAGCAGTTCTTC. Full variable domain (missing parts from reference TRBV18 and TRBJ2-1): NAGVMQNPRHLVRRRGQEARLRCSPMKGHSHVYWYRQLPEEGLKFMVYLQKENIIDESGMPKERFSAEFPKEGPSILRIQQVVRGDSAAYFCASSPSGTGGYNEQFFGPGTRLTVL.

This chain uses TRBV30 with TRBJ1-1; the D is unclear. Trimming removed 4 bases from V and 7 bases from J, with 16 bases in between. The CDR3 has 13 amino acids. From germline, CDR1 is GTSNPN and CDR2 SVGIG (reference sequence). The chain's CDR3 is CAWKPILGGEAFF. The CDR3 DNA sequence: TGTGCCTGGAAACCCATACTTGGAGGTGAAGCTTTCTTT.

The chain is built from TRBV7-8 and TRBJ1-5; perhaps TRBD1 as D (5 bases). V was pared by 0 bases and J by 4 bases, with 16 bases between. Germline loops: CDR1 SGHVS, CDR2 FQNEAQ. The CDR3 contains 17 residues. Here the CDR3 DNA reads TGTGCCAGCAGCTTAGCGGAGGGGTTGGGTCCGAATCAGCCCCAGCATTTT. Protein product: CASSLAEGLGPNQPQHF.

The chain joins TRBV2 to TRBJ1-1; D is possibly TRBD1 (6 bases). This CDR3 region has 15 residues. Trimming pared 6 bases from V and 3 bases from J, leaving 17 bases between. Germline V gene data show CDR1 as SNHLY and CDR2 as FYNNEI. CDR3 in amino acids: CASRMSGVRDTEAFF. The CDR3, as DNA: TGTGCCAGCAGGATGTCAGGGGTCAGGGACACTGAAGCTTTCTTT.

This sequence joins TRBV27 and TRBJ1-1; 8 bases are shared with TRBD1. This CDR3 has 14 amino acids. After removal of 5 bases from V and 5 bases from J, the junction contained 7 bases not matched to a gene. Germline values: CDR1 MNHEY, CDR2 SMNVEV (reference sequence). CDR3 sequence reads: CASSVTGAGTEAFF. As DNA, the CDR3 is TGTGCCAGCAGTGTGACAGGGGCGGGGACTGAAGCTTTCTTT.

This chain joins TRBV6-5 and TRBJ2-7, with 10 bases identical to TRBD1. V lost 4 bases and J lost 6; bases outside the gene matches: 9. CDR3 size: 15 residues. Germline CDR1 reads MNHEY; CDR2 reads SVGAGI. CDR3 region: CASSSPGQGKLEQYF. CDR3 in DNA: TGTGCCAGCAGTTCTCCGGGACAGGGGAAGCTCGAGCAGTACTTC.

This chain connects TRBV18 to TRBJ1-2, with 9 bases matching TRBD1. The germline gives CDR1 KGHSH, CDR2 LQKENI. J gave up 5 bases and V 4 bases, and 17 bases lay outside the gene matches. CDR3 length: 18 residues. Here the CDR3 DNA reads TGTGCCAGCTCACAAACCGGGACAGGGCCTCAAACGGAATATGGCTACACCTTC. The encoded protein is CASSQTGTGPQTEYGYTF. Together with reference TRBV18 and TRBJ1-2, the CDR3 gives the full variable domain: NAGVMQNPRHLVRRRGQEARLRCSPMKGHSHVYWYRQLPEEGLKFMVYLQKENIIDESGMPKERFSAEFPKEGPSILRIQQVVRGDSAAYFCASSQTGTGPQTEYGYTFGSGTRLTVV.

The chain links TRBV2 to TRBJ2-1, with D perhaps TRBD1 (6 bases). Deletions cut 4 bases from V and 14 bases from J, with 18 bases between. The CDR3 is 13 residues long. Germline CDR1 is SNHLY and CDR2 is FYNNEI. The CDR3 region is CASSGLQGRLKFF. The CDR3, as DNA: TGTGCCAGCAGTGGTTTACAGGGTCGATTAAAGTTCTTC.

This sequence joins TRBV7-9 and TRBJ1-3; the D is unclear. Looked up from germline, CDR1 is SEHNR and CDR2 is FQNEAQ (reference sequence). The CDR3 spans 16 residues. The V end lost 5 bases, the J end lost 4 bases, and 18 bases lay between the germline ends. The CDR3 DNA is TGTGCCAGCAGCCCCCCACCTGGGCCCGCCGGAAACACCATATATTTT. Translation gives CASSPPPGPAGNTIYF.

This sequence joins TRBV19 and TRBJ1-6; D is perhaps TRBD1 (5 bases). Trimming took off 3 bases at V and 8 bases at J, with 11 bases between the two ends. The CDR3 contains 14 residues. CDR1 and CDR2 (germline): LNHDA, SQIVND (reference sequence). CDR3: CASSISGYDSPLHF. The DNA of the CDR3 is TGTGCCAGTAGTATTTCAGGGTATGATTCACCCCTCCACTTT.

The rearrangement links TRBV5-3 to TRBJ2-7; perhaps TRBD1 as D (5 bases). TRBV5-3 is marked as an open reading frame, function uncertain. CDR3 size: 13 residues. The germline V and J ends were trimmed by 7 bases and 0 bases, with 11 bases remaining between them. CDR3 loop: CARDGANSYEQYV. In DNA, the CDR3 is TGTGCCAGAGATGGGGCCAACTCCTACGAGCAGTACGTC.

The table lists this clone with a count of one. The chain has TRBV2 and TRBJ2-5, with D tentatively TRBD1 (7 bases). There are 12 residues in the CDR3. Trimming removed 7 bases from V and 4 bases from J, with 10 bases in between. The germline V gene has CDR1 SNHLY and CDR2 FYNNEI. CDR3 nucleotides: TGTGCCAGCATGCAGGGGGGAGAGACCCAGTACTTC. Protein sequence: CASMQGGETQYF.

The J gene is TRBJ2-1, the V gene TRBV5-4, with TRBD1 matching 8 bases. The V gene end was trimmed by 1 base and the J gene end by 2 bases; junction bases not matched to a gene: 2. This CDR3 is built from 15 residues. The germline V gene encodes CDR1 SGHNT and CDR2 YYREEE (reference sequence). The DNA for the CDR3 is TGTGCCAGCAGCTTGAAGGGACAGGCCTACAATGAGCAGTTCTTC. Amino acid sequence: CASSLKGQAYNEQFF.

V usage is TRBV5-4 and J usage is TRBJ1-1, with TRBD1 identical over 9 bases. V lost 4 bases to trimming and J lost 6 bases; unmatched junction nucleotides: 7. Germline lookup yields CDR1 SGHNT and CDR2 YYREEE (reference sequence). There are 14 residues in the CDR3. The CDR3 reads CASSRPGTGSEAFF. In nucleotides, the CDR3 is TGTGCCAGCAGCCGTCCCGGGACAGGGTCTGAAGCTTTCTTT. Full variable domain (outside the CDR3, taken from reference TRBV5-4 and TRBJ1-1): ETGVTQSPTHLIKTRGQQVTLRCSSQSGHNTVSWYQQALGQGPQFIFQYYREEENGRGNFPPRFSGLQFPNYSSELNVNALELDDSALYLCASSRPGTGSEAFFGQGTRLTVV.

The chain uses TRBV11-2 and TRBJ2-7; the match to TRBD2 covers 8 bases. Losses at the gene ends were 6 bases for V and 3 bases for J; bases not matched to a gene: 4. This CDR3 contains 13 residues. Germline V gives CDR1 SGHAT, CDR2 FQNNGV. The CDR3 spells CASRSGTSYEQYV. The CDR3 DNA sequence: TGTGCCAGCAGGTCCGGGACTAGCTACGAGCAGTACGTC.

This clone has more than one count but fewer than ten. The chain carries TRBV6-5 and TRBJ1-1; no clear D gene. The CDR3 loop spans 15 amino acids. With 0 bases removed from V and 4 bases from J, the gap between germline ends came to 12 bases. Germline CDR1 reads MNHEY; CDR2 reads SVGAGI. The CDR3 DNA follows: TGTGCCAGCAGTTACTCGTCAGGAGGGAGCACTGAAGCTTTCTTT. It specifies CASSYSSGGSTEAFF.

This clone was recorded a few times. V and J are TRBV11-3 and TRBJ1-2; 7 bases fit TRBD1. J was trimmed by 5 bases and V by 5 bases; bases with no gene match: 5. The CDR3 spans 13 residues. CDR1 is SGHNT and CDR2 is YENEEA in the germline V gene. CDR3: CASSPDRMYGYTF. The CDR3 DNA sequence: TGTGCCAGCAGCCCGGACAGGATGTATGGCTACACCTTC.

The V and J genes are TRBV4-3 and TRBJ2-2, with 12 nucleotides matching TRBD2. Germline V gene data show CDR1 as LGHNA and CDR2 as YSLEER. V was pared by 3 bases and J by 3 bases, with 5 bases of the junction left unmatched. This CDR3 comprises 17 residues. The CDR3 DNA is TGCGCCAGCAGCCAGCATCTAGCGGGGGGGGACACCGGGGAGCTGTTTTTT. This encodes CASSQHLAGGDTGELFF.

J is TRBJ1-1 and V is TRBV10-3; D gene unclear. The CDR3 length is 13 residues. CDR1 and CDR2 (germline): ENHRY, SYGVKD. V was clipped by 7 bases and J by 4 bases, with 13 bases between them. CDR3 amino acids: CAIMIEEGTEAFF. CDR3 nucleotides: TGTGCCATCATGATAGAGGAGGGCACTGAAGCTTTCTTT.

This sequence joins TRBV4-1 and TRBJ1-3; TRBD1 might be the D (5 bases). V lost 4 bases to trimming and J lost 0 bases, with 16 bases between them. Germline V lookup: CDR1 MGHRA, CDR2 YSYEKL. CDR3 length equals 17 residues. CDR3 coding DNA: TGCGCCAGCAGCCTCCGAAGAGGGACTAGCTCTGGAAACACCATATATTTT. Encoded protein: CASSLRRGTSSGNTIYF.